Following are 32 T cell receptor beta chains from one sample sequenced in a study of blood T cells in healthy people across ages. The use of a sample-barcoded 5' primer and a J-beta primer mix characterized a second PCR of roughly 6 to 11 cycles. TCRdb re-called the 5' RACE reads through MiXCR, storing one row per CDR3 protein. The sample contains nearly 800,000 distinct CDR3 sequences, approximately 25% of which appear only once. The same specimen was also included in a second study, on T cells of mothers and their children.

Sequenced: blood. The receptors originated from a boy aged 5 to 17 in good health.

CDR3 sequence (DNA): TGTGCCAGCAGTATATACGGCGGGAGCAAGTACGAGCAGTACTTC. Protein sequence: CASSIYGGSKYEQYF. This chain joins TRBV9 and TRBJ2-7, with TRBD2 matching 7 bases. Germline CDR1 SGDLS, CDR2 YYNGEE. Unmatched junction bases numbered 12, after V lost 5 bases and J lost 4 bases. This CDR3 comprises 15 residues.

This clonotype was counted only a few times. The V and J genes are TRBV29-1 and TRBJ2-5; tentatively, D is TRBD1 (5 bases). CDR3 length equals 11 residues. V lost 6 bases and J lost 3, with 8 bases in between. CDR1 SQVTM and CDR2 ANQGSEA come from the germline V gene. CDR3 residues: CSVQTEETQYF. In nucleotides, the CDR3 is TGCAGCGTGCAGACAGAAGAGACCCAGTACTTC.

This clonotype came up a few times. The chain links TRBV28 to TRBJ2-5; D assignment may be TRBD1 or TRBD2 (6 bases each). The J call is uncertain, as TRBJ2-1 better fits the DNA end. Germline V gives CDR1 MDHEN, CDR2 SYDVKM. The CDR3 totals 15 residues. The CDR3 nucleotides are TGTGCCACCCTACCCTCGGGCCGGGGGCAGAATGAGCAGTTCTTC. Translated: CATLPSGRGQNEQFF.

The chain recombines TRBV29-1 with TRBJ2-3; no clear D. The CDR3 has 13 amino acids. V was cut by 3 bases and J by 0 bases, with 7 bases left in between. Germline CDR1 is SQVTM and CDR2 is ANQGSEA. CDR3: CSVDGSSTDTQYF. In DNA, the CDR3 is TGCAGCGTTGATGGCAGTAGCACAGATACGCAGTATTTT.

This sequence joins TRBV20-1 and TRBJ1-1; 7 nucleotides align to TRBD1. This CDR3 spans 14 amino acids. Germline lookup yields CDR1 DFQATT and CDR2 SNEGSKA (reference sequence). Trimming removed 3 bases from V and 4 bases from J; junction bases left unmatched: 8. As DNA, the CDR3 is TGCAGTGCTAGTTCAGGGGGTCGGAGCACTGAAGCTTTCTTT. Protein product: CSASSGGRSTEAFF.

The chain carries TRBV7-9 and TRBJ2-3, with D possibly being TRBD2 (6 bases). Germline-derived CDR1 and CDR2 are SEHNR and FQNEAQ (reference sequence). This CDR3 has 14 amino acids. V dropped 2 bases and J dropped 4 bases, with 10 bases sitting between them. DNA of the CDR3: TGTGCCAGCAGCTTACCGACTAGTCCAGATACGCAGTATTTT. This encodes CASSLPTSPDTQYF.

As regards this clonotype: The conserved phenylalanine or tryptophan is not found at the CDR3 terminus, so this likely reflects a read error. The chain joins TRBV5-5 to TRBJ1-1; D remains unclear. Trimming removed 1 base from V and 7 bases from J, with 14 bases in between. Germline CDR1 reads SGHKS; CDR2 reads YYEKEE (reference sequence). The CDR3 contains 14 residues. As DNA, the CDR3 is TGTGCCAGCAGCTTGTCAGCGAGGCTTGATGAAGCTTTCCTT. Residues: CASSLSARLDEAFL.

This clonotype turned up a few times. The chain links TRBV4-1 to TRBJ2-7; the D call may be TRBD1 or TRBD2 (5 bases each). V gave up 1 base and J gave up 0 bases, with 10 bases separating them. The germline V gene encodes CDR1 MGHRA and CDR2 YSYEKL. CDR3 length equals 15 residues. In nucleotides, the CDR3 is TGCGCCAGCAGCCAAGTTGGGGGTAGCTCCTACGAGCAGTACTTC. Translating gives CASSQVGGSSYEQYF.

This chain connects TRBV29-1 to TRBJ2-3, with D perhaps TRBD1 (6 bases). The CDR3 is made up of 17 amino acids. The germline V and J ends were trimmed by 3 bases and 3 bases, with 22 bases remaining between them. CDR1 is SQVTM and CDR2 is ANQGSEA in the germline V gene. In DNA, the CDR3 is TGCAGCGTTGAGGGACACAGGGCCAAGGCCTCGACAGATACGCAGTATTTT. Amino acids: CSVEGHRAKASTDTQYF.

This clonotype was recorded only once. This chain joins TRBV7-9 and TRBJ2-7; 9 bases agree with TRBD1. Looked up from germline, CDR1 is SEHNR and CDR2 is FQNEAQ (reference sequence). Trimming at V came to 4 bases and at J to 6 bases, leaving 7 bases not matched to a gene. CDR3 size: 14 residues. CDR3 in amino acids: CASSYGTGLSEQYF. CDR3 coding DNA: TGTGCCAGCAGCTACGGGACAGGGCTCTCCGAGCAGTACTTC.

The chain joins TRBV4-3 to TRBJ2-2; D is unclear. V lost 3 bases to trimming and J lost 0 bases, with 8 bases between them. The CDR3 sequence is 15 residues long. Germline CDR1 is LGHNA and CDR2 is YSLEER. The CDR3 spells CASSQQVPNTGELFF. The CDR3 bases are TGCGCCAGCAGCCAGCAAGTCCCGAACACCGGGGAGCTGTTTTTT.

The V gene is TRBV30, the J gene TRBJ1-2, with TRBD1 matching over 8 bases. In germline, CDR1 is GTSNPN, CDR2 SVGIG (reference sequence). The CDR3 extends over 16 amino acids. V was clipped by 0 bases and J by 8 bases; unmatched bases: 14. CDR3 DNA: TGTGCCTGGAGTGTACTTATAGGGCCAGGGGGCTCAGGCTACACCTTC. Its protein product is CAWSVLIGPGGSGYTF.

A few counts support this clonotype. V is TRBV14 and J is TRBJ2-1; 10 bases align to TRBD2. There are 15 residues in the CDR3. The junction had 6 bases not matched to a gene; V was cut back by 5 bases and J by 5 bases. CDR1 is SGHDN and CDR2 is FVKESK in the germline V gene. DNA for the CDR3: TGTGCCAGCAGCTGGCAGCGGGAGGGACACAATGAGCAGTTCTTC. Its translation is CASSWQREGHNEQFF.

This chain joins TRBV7-2 and TRBJ2-7, with a tentative D call TRBD1 (5 bases). The CDR3 sequence is 15 residues long. The V gene lost 3 bases and the J gene lost 1 base, with 13 bases spanning the gap. Germline CDR1 and CDR2: SGHTA and FQGNSA. CDR3 coding DNA: TGTGCCAGCAGCTTGGGGCCTCCCGAGTCCTACGAGCAGTACTTC. Translation gives CASSLGPPESYEQYF.

The chain has TRBV7-9 and TRBJ2-7; D gene ambiguous. The V end was cut by 7 bases, the J end by 5 bases, with 18 bases between. Germline CDR1 and CDR2: SEHNR and FQNEAQ (reference sequence). The CDR3 spans 14 residues. The CDR3 loop reads CASTYDPPWDEQYF. In nucleotides, the CDR3 is TGTGCCAGCACCTACGACCCCCCCTGGGACGAGCAGTACTTC.

The V and J genes are TRBV11-2 and TRBJ2-3; D is ambiguous. Germline V lookup: CDR1 SGHAT, CDR2 FQNNGV. With 0 bases removed from V and 1 base from J, the gap between germline ends came to 8 bases. The CDR3 length is 15 residues. CDR3 sequence: CASSLDRAGTDTQYF. DNA of the CDR3: TGTGCCAGCAGCTTAGATAGGGCAGGCACAGATACGCAGTATTTT.

This clonotype has a handful of counts. V and J are TRBV6-2 or TRBV6-3 and TRBJ2-3; D is perhaps TRBD2 (6 bases). CDR1 is MNHEY, CDR2 SVGEGT, per germline. The germline V and J ends were trimmed by 1 base and 1 base, with 9 bases remaining between them. The CDR3 extends over 15 amino acids. This CDR3 is CASSYLGLGTDTQYF. CDR3 nucleotide sequence: TGTGCCAGCAGTTACTTGGGACTGGGCACAGATACGCAGTATTTT.

The V and J genes are TRBV20-1 and TRBJ2-7; no clear D gene. CDR1 and CDR2 (germline): DFQATT, SNEGSKA (reference sequence). V shed 6 bases and J shed 5 bases, with 20 bases lying between them. This CDR3 region has 14 residues. Here the CDR3 reads CSALLVKGRNEQYF. In DNA, the CDR3 is TGCAGTGCACTCCTTGTGAAGGGTCGCAACGAGCAGTACTTC.

Details on this clonotype: Germline is not matched at one junction end, which may reflect a read error. This chain joins TRBV20-1 and TRBJ2-3; D assignment may be TRBD1 or TRBD2 (5 bases each). This CDR3 has 14 amino acids. Germline V lookup: CDR1 DFQATT, CDR2 SNEGSKA (reference sequence). CDR3 loop: CSARDEGITDTQYF. The CDR3 bases are TGCAGTGCCAGAGACGAGGGGATAACAGATACGCAGTATTTT.

CDR3 DNA sequence: TGTGCCAGCAGCTTTCCAAGACTAGCGGGAGGCTATGAGCAGTTCTTC. Its translation is CASSFPRLAGGYEQFF. This chain joins TRBV7-8 and TRBJ2-1; 13 bases are a match to TRBD2. V lost 3 bases, J lost 8 bases, and 7 bases stayed unmatched. CDR1 is SGHVS and CDR2 is FQNEAQ in the germline V gene. The CDR3 sequence is 16 residues long.

The CDR3 bases are TGTGCCACCAGTGATCCGGGACTCTCGAACACCGGGGAGCTGTTTTTT. This codes for CATSDPGLSNTGELFF. The chain carries TRBV24-1 and TRBJ2-2; weak D call: TRBD2 (6 bases). Germline assignment: CDR1 KGHDR and CDR2 SFDVKD. The CDR3 has 16 amino acids. Trimming took off 3 bases at V and 0 bases at J, with 10 bases between the two ends.

The sample holds a few counts of this clonotype. The CDR3 reads CASRPPSGGPQETQYF. The DNA of the CDR3 is TGTGCCAGCAGACCGCCATCAGGGGGCCCCCAAGAGACCCAGTACTTC. The chain combines TRBV7-9 with TRBJ2-5, with 8 bases identical to TRBD1. The CDR3 sequence is 16 residues long. The trim removed 6 bases at V and 1 base at J, leaving 10 bases unmatched. Per germline, CDR1 SEHNR and CDR2 FQNEAQ (reference sequence).

V usage is TRBV28 and J usage is TRBJ2-1, with D possibly matching TRBD1 (5 bases). CDR1 MDHEN and CDR2 SYDVKM come from the germline V gene. CDR3 size: 13 residues. The V end lost 7 bases, the J end lost 5 bases, and 12 bases lay between the germline ends. The CDR3 spells CASTLDRHNEQFF. In DNA form, the CDR3 reads TGTGCCAGCACCCTAGACAGACACAATGAGCAGTTCTTC.

This clonotype was observed many times. The CDR3 region has the DNA TGTGCCAGCGCCCCGGGACTAGCGGGATCCCAAGAGACCCAGTACTTC. Amino acids: CASAPGLAGSQETQYF. This chain connects TRBV25-1 to TRBJ2-5; 13 positions agree with TRBD2. Germline V gene sequence: CDR1 MGHDK, CDR2 SYGVNS. The CDR3 runs to 16 residues. The V segment lost 8 bases and the J segment 1 base; nucleotides outside the gene matches: 7.

This clonotype was seen a few times. In DNA, the CDR3 is TGTGCCAGCAGAGCAGGGGGAGAGACCCAGTACTTC. Translation: CASRAGGETQYF. This rearrangement joins TRBV11-1 to TRBJ2-5; 7 bases line up with TRBD1. The CDR3 runs to 12 residues. V dropped 6 bases and J dropped 4; count of bases not matched to a gene: 2. Per germline, CDR1 SGHAT and CDR2 FQDESV (reference sequence).

This chain connects TRBV7-2 to TRBJ2-7, with D possibly being TRBD2 (6 bases). Trimming took 2 bases from V and 0 from J, leaving 14 bases between them. CDR1 and CDR2 from the germline V gene are SGHTA and FQGNSA. This CDR3 is 16 amino acids long. CDR3 sequence: CASSLWGGAVSYEQYF. The CDR3 coding sequence is TGTGCCAGCAGCTTATGGGGCGGGGCAGTCTCCTACGAGCAGTACTTC.

This clonotype was detected only a few times. One junction end disagrees with the germline gene, perhaps due to a read error. V and J are TRBV4-1 and TRBJ2-1; maybe TRBD1 (5 bases). Germline CDR1 and CDR2: MGHRA and YSYEKL. This CDR3 is 18 amino acids long. The CDR3 DNA reads as TGCGCCAGCAGCCAAGTCTCCCAGGGCCCACCGAACCACAATGAACAGTTCTTC. Translating gives CASSQVSQGPPNHNEQFF.

This clonotype appeared a few times. This chain joins TRBV3-1 and TRBJ2-2; D tentatively fits TRBD1 or TRBD2 (5 bases each). Germline V gene data show CDR1 as LGHDT and CDR2 as YNNKEL (reference sequence). The CDR3 runs to 18 residues. Trimming removed 0 bases from V and 2 bases from J, with 16 bases in between. DNA of the CDR3: TGTGCCAGCAGCCAAGATTTCCTAGCAGGGCGTAACACCGGGGAGCTGTTTTTT. This encodes CASSQDFLAGRNTGELFF.

V and J are TRBV27 and TRBJ1-3; perhaps TRBD1 as D (6 bases). Trimming took 6 bases from V and 5 from J, leaving 11 bases between them. The CDR3 is 13 residues long. Germline V gene data show CDR1 as MNHEY and CDR2 as SMNVEV (reference sequence). The CDR3 nucleotides read TGTGCCAGCAGGGACAGCCCACGAAACACCATATATTTT. It codes for CASRDSPRNTIYF.

This clonotype occurred a few times. The rearrangement links TRBV2 to TRBJ2-5; 13 nucleotides match TRBD2. Per germline, CDR1 SNHLY and CDR2 FYNNEI. V shed 9 bases and J 3 bases; nucleotides not matched to a gene: 7. The CDR3 is made up of 15 amino acids. CDR3 protein: CARGTSGIVEETQYF. CDR3 coding DNA: TGTGCCAGGGGGACTAGCGGGATCGTCGAAGAGACCCAGTACTTC.

This chain uses TRBV25-1 with TRBJ1-1, with 10 bases that match TRBD1. Trimming took 4 bases from V and 5 from J; bases not matched to a gene: 7. Germline V gene data show CDR1 as MGHDK and CDR2 as SYGVNS. The CDR3 consists of 15 residues. As DNA, the CDR3 is TGTGCCAGCAGTGTGACAGGGGGCGGAGGGACTGAAGCTTTCTTT. This encodes CASSVTGGGGTEAFF.

This clonotype came up a few times. V gene TRBV7-2 combines with J gene TRBJ1-4; 8 bases are shared with TRBD1. The CDR3 is made up of 15 amino acids. J gave up 6 bases and V 1 base, and 4 bases lay outside the gene matches. The germline V gene encodes CDR1 SGHTA and CDR2 FQGNSA. CDR3 coding DNA: TGTGCCAGCAGCTTAGATCGGACAGGGTATGAAAAACTGTTTTTT. Translated: CASSLDRTGYEKLFF. The full variable domain, with the rest looked up from reference TRBV7-2 and TRBJ1-4, is GAGVSQSPSNKVTEKGKDVELRCDPISGHTALYWYRQSLGQGLEFLIYFQGNSAPDKSGLPSDRFSAERTGGSVSTLTIQRTQQEDSAVYLCASSLDRTGYEKLFFGSGTQLSVL.